This T cell receptor (beta chain) stems from a study of T cell clonotyping in hematopoietic cell transplantation. TCRdb's table, derived via immunoSEQ multiplex PCR, lists solely in-frame clones and lacks some. The sample shows about 41,000 clones, 85% of them seen only once. This CDR3 has 16 amino acids. Looked up from germline, CDR1 is SGHRS and CDR2 is YFSETQ. The ends were cut back, 0 bases at V and 0 bases at J, with 13 bases in the middle. Time point denoted: recipient sample about 28 days before transplant, after cytoreduction. The chain carries TRBV5-1 and TRBJ2-7; D may correspond to TRBD1 or TRBD2 (5 bases each). The sequencing used peripheral blood mononuclear cells, collected before stem cell transplant. The receptor was derived from a man aged 60-69 years with acute myeloid leukemia. Some clones in this sample may be carry-over from other donors' samples. The CDR3 sequence is CASSLAPGTTSYEQYF. CDR3 DNA sequence: TGCGCCAGCAGCTTGGCCCCAGGGACCACCTCCTACGAGCAGTACTTC.